Below are 29 T cell receptor beta chains sequenced from a single sample in a study of PD-1 blockade in mismatch repair-deficient tumors. TCRdb keeps only in-frame clones here, not all; method: immunoSEQ multiplex PCR. Among roughly 17,000 clones, 84% were seen once, and the ten largest hold roughly 1.7%. The material sequenced was PBMCs, taken about 22 weeks after starting pembrolizumab. Source of these receptors: an adult with mismatch repair-deficient cancer.

The chain is built from TRBV5-1 and TRBJ1-5; no clear D gene. Germline V gives CDR1 SGHRS, CDR2 YFSETQ. The V and J ends lost 0 bases and 6 bases respectively, with 7 bases between them. There are 13 residues in the CDR3. The CDR3, as DNA: TGCGCCAGCAGCTTGGGCGATACTCAGCCCCAGCATTTT. Protein sequence: CASSLGDTQPQHF. The full variable domain, rest sourced from reference TRBV5-1 and TRBJ1-5, is KAGVTQTPRYLIKTRGQQVTLSCSPISGHRSVSWYQQTPGQGLQFLFEYFSETQRNKGNFPGRFSGRQFSNSRSEMNVSTLELGDSALYLCASSLGDTQPQHFGDGTRLSIL.

The J gene is TRBJ1-4, the V gene TRBV25-1; D may be TRBD1 (5 bases). Germline V gene lookup returns CDR1 MGHDK and CDR2 SYGVNS. This CDR3 comprises 14 residues. Trimming shortened V by 1 base and J by 8 bases, and 11 bases separated the two germline ends. CDR3 nucleotide sequence: TGTGCCAGCAGTGAATCTCGGGGGTGGGAAAAACTGTTTTTT. Translation: CASSESRGWEKLFF. Based on the CDR3 plus reference TRBV25-1 and TRBJ1-4, the full variable domain is EADIYQTPRYLVIGTGKKITLECSQTMGHDKMYWYQQDPGMELHLIHYSYGVNSTEKGDLSSESTVSRIRTEHFPLTLESARPSHTSQYLCASSESRGWEKLFFGSGTQLSVL.

The chain combines TRBV5-1 with TRBJ2-1; TRBD1 is a possible D gene (6 bases). The CDR3 contains 14 residues. The germline CDR1 and CDR2 sequences are SGHRS and YFSETQ. Between the trimmed V and J ends, which lost 0 bases and 10 bases, there was a span of 14 bases. CDR3 loop: CASSLDGTFREQFF. The CDR3 DNA is TGCGCCAGCAGCTTGGATGGGACATTCCGAGAGCAGTTCTTC.

This chain joins TRBV30 and TRBJ1-1; D is perhaps TRBD1 (5 bases). The V gene lost 4 bases and the J gene lost 8 bases, with 11 bases spanning the gap. Germline CDR1 and CDR2: GTSNPN and SVGIG (reference sequence). This CDR3 is 11 amino acids long. CDR3 loop: CAWNGGLEAFF. DNA for the CDR3: TGTGCCTGGAACGGGGGATTAGAAGCTTTCTTT.

This clone was seen only a few times. This chain joins TRBV2 and TRBJ2-7; 10 positions agree with TRBD1. Trimming removed 8 bases from V and 7 bases from J; junction bases left unmatched: 11. The CDR3 extends over 14 amino acids. The V gene's germline CDR1 is SNHLY and CDR2 FYNNEI. The CDR3 loop is CASAAPGQGLEQYF. CDR3 sequence (DNA): TGTGCCAGCGCGGCCCCGGGACAGGGGTTGGAGCAGTACTTC.

The chain has TRBV9 and TRBJ2-5; 9 bases are shared with TRBD2. CDR3 length: 16 amino acids. V lost 0 bases to trimming and J lost 1 base; unmatched junction nucleotides: 4. CDR1 and CDR2 from the germline V gene are SGDLS and YYNGEE. This CDR3 reads CASSVGASGAQETQYF. The CDR3 nucleotides are TGTGCCAGCAGCGTAGGGGCTAGCGGGGCCCAAGAGACCCAGTACTTC.

This chain uses TRBV19 with TRBJ2-7; 8 bases line up with TRBD1. The CDR3 is 14 amino acids. V was clipped by 8 bases and J by 1 base; unmatched bases: 7. Germline assignment: CDR1 LNHDA and CDR2 SQIVND (reference sequence). CDR3 DNA sequence: TGTGCCAGTTCGCGAACAGGGGGGTCCTACGAGCAGTACTTC. Amino acid sequence: CASSRTGGSYEQYF.

The rearrangement joins TRBV28 to TRBJ1-2; 8 bases map to TRBD1. The ends lost 6 bases at V and 4 bases at J; junction bases unmatched: 4. CDR3 length equals 13 residues. Per germline, CDR1 MDHEN and CDR2 SYDVKM. CDR3 amino acids: CASRLDRAYGYTF. The CDR3 bases are TGTGCCAGCAGATTGGACAGGGCCTATGGCTACACCTTC.

This clone was seen only a few times. V usage is TRBV4-1 and J usage is TRBJ2-7; 9 positions agree with TRBD1. Per germline, CDR1 MGHRA and CDR2 YSYEKL. V shed 4 bases, J shed 7 bases, and the junction held 5 bases outside the gene matches. This CDR3 region has 13 residues. The CDR3 DNA follows: TGCGCCAGCAGCCCCAGGACAGGGGTTGAGCAGTACTTC. This sequence encodes CASSPRTGVEQYF.

V gene TRBV28 combines with J gene TRBJ1-4; 11 nucleotides agree with TRBD1. Germline CDR1 is MDHEN and CDR2 is SYDVKM. V was pared by 7 bases and J by 5 bases, with 3 bases of the junction left unmatched. The CDR3 is made up of 14 amino acids. The CDR3 nucleotides are TGTGCCAGCACAAGGACAGGGGGCAATGAAAAACTGTTTTTT. Amino acid sequence: CASTRTGGNEKLFF.

The table lists this clone with a few counts. The V and J genes are TRBV9 and TRBJ1-2; no reliable D call. Trimming took off 0 bases at V and 4 bases at J, with 7 bases between the two ends. The CDR3 totals 13 residues. Germline lookup yields CDR1 SGDLS and CDR2 YYNGEE. The CDR3 DNA follows: TGTGCCAGCAGCGTAGGGCCCCTCTATGGCTACACCTTC. Its translation is CASSVGPLYGYTF.

The rearrangement links TRBV11-2 to TRBJ2-1; tentatively, D is TRBD2 (7 bases). Germline CDR1 is SGHAT and CDR2 is FQNNGV. V lost 5 bases to trimming and J lost 6 bases, with 17 bases between them. This CDR3 is built from 15 residues. CDR3 nucleotide sequence: TGTGCCAGCAGCCTAGGGGGGGTCGGAGGCAATGAGCAGTTCTTC. This gives the protein CASSLGGVGGNEQFF.

This chain joins TRBV19 and TRBJ2-3, with a weak D call TRBD2 (6 bases). The germline gives CDR1 LNHDA, CDR2 SQIVND (reference sequence). The CDR3 loop spans 15 amino acids. V was cut by 3 bases and J by 3 bases, with 13 bases left in between. The CDR3 DNA reads as TGTGCCAGTAGTATGAGGGGTAGCGGTACAGATACGCAGTATTTT. Translated: CASSMRGSGTDTQYF.

V and J are TRBV7-9 and TRBJ2-1; perhaps TRBD1 as D (5 bases). Per the germline V gene, CDR1 is SEHNR and CDR2 is FQNEAQ (reference sequence). The CDR3 loop spans 14 amino acids. Trimming took 1 base from V and 7 from J, leaving 11 bases between them. CDR3 in DNA: TGTGCCAGCAGCTTAGAAGGGGCTCGGAATGAGCAGTTCTTC. Its protein is CASSLEGARNEQFF.

In its sample, this clone was seen once. J is TRBJ2-2 and V is TRBV27; 8 bases are a match to TRBD1. Germline V gives CDR1 MNHEY, CDR2 SMNVEV (reference sequence). The CDR3 length is 14 residues. The V and J ends lost 5 bases and 5 bases, in that order; junction bases with no gene match: 4. DNA for the CDR3: TGTGCCAGCAGTACCCGACAGGGGACCGGGGAGCTGTTTTTT. This gives the protein CASSTRQGTGELFF.

The rearrangement joins TRBV2 to TRBJ2-1; no reliable D call. Trimming took 6 bases from V and 7 from J, leaving 13 bases between them. The germline V gene encodes CDR1 SNHLY and CDR2 FYNNEI. The CDR3 totals 13 residues. CDR3 nucleotide sequence: TGTGCCAGCAGGGTTATCGGTCTGAATGAGCAGTTCTTC. Translating gives CASRVIGLNEQFF.

This clone was seen only once. The chain has TRBV20-1 and TRBJ2-3; D uncertain. Deletions cut 4 bases from V and 6 bases from J, with 5 bases between. The germline gives CDR1 DFQATT, CDR2 SNEGSKA (reference sequence). CDR3 length: 10 amino acids. CDR3 sequence (DNA): TGCAGTGCTAAGAGGGATACGCAGTATTTT. It translates to CSAKRDTQYF.

This sequence joins TRBV7-8 and TRBJ2-1, with 13 bases fitting TRBD2. The V gene's germline CDR1 is SGHVS and CDR2 FQNEAQ. The trim removed 6 bases at V and 1 base at J, leaving 6 bases unmatched. The CDR3 runs to 17 residues. CDR3 sequence reads: CASSYRGLAGSYNEQFF. The CDR3 DNA is TGTGCCAGCAGTTATAGGGGACTAGCGGGGTCCTACAATGAGCAGTTCTTC.

The rearrangement uses TRBV28 and TRBJ2-5; 7 bases align to TRBD1. Per the germline V gene, CDR1 is MDHEN and CDR2 is SYDVKM. The V gene end was trimmed by 5 bases and the J gene end by 1 base; junction bases not matched to a gene: 4. CDR3 length: 14 amino acids. DNA for the CDR3: TGTGCCAGCAGTACCCGACAGGGCCAAGAGACCCAGTACTTC. Its protein is CASSTRQGQETQYF.

As for this clone: At one of its ends the junction is not consistent with the germline gene, which may arise from a read error. This chain joins TRBV6-1 and TRBJ1-2; D might be TRBD1 (5 bases). The CDR3 runs to 10 residues. Germline V gene data show CDR1 as MNHNS and CDR2 as SASEGT. CDR3 nucleotides: TGTACCAGCAGGGCCTATGGCTACACCTTC. Translating gives CTSRAYGYTF.

The chain carries TRBV5-4 and TRBJ1-1, with a weak D call TRBD1 (6 bases). V dropped 7 bases and J dropped 1 base, with 11 bases sitting between them. The germline gives CDR1 SGHNT, CDR2 YYREEE (reference sequence). This CDR3 has 13 amino acids. The CDR3 sequence: CASRTTGNTEAFF. CDR3 sequence (DNA): TGTGCCAGCCGAACGACAGGGAACACTGAAGCTTTCTTT.

This chain connects TRBV5-4 to TRBJ1-2; D remains unclear. The CDR3 covers 12 residues. The germline V and J ends were trimmed by 2 bases and 8 bases, with 10 bases remaining between them. In germline, CDR1 is SGHNT, CDR2 YYREEE (reference sequence). CDR3 residues: CASSLPERGYTF. CDR3 coding DNA: TGTGCCAGCAGCTTACCAGAGAGGGGCTACACCTTC.

The V and J genes are TRBV5-4 and TRBJ1-3; TRBD1 might be the D (6 bases). The CDR3 is 16 amino acids. The germline V gene encodes CDR1 SGHNT and CDR2 YYREEE (reference sequence). V lost 2 bases to trimming and J lost 0 bases, with 12 bases between them. CDR3 residues: CASSFPQGTSGNTIYF. CDR3 bases: TGTGCCAGCAGCTTCCCACAGGGCACCTCTGGAAACACCATATATTTT.

The chain couples TRBV5-6 to TRBJ1-5; TRBD1 might be the D (5 bases). The V end was cut by 4 bases, the J end by 3 bases, with 8 bases between. This CDR3 contains 13 residues. Germline V gene data show CDR1 as SGHDT and CDR2 as YYEEEE. The CDR3 protein is CASSPGLNQPQHF. CDR3 in DNA: TGTGCCAGCAGCCCGGGACTCAATCAGCCCCAGCATTTT.

This chain joins TRBV19 and TRBJ2-1, with 7 bases matching TRBD1. Germline V CDR1 and CDR2: LNHDA, SQIVND (reference sequence). This CDR3 has 12 amino acids. Germline trimming cut 2 bases from V and 15 bases from J; bases unmatched to any gene: 7. In DNA, the CDR3 is TGTGCCAGTAGTATACTACAGGGGAATCCGTTCTTC. This translates into CASSILQGNPFF.

This chain connects TRBV7-3 to TRBJ2-1, with no clear D. Trimming removed 2 bases from V and 7 bases from J, with 12 bases in between. The CDR3 contains 14 residues. Germline CDR1 reads SGHTA; CDR2 reads FQGTGA. The CDR3 bases are TGTGCCAGCAGCTTATCCCCAGTTACAAATGAGCAGTTCTTC. It encodes CASSLSPVTNEQFF.

This chain joins TRBV5-1 and TRBJ2-7; D may be TRBD2 (5 bases). Trimming removed 2 bases at V and 3 bases at J, with 12 bases between. The germline gives CDR1 SGHRS, CDR2 YFSETQ. There are 14 residues in the CDR3. The CDR3 DNA follows: TGCGCCAGCAGCTTAGGCGGGTACGACTACGAGCAGTACTTC. This codes for CASSLGGYDYEQYF.

This chain joins TRBV15 and TRBJ1-2; D unresolved. The CDR3 contains 15 residues. Germline V lookup: CDR1 LNHNV, CDR2 YYDKDF (reference sequence). Between the trimmed V and J ends, which lost 0 bases and 2 bases, there was a span of 10 bases. Here the CDR3 reads CATSRDDEGNYGYTF. CDR3 in DNA: TGTGCCACCAGCAGAGATGATGAGGGAAACTATGGCTACACCTTC.

This clone was recorded once. The V gene is TRBV6-1, the J gene TRBJ2-1, with 10 bases matching TRBD2. Germline loops: CDR1 MNHNS, CDR2 SASEGT. J gave up 10 bases and V 7 bases, and 10 bases lay outside the gene matches. There are 14 residues in the CDR3. As DNA, the CDR3 is TGTGCCAGCAAAGAAGCGGGAGGGCCACGGGAGCAGTTCTTC. Its protein is CASKEAGGPREQFF.